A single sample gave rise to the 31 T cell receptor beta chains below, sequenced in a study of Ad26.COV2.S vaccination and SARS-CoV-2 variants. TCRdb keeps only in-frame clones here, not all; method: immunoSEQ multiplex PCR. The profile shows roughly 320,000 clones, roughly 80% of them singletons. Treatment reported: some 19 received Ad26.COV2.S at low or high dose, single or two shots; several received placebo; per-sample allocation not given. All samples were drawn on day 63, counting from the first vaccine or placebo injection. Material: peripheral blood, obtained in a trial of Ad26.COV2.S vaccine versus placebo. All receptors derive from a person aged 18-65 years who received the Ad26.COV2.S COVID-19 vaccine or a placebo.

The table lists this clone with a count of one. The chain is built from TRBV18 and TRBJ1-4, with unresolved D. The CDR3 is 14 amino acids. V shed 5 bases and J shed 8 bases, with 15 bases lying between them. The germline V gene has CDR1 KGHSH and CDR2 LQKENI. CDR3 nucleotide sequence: TGTGCCAGCTCATCCGGGTCCCTGGGAGAAAAACTGTTTTTT. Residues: CASSSGSLGEKLFF. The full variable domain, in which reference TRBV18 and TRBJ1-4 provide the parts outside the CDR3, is NAGVMQNPRHLVRRRGQEARLRCSPMKGHSHVYWYRQLPEEGLKFMVYLQKENIIDESGMPKERFSAEFPKEGPSILRIQQVVRGDSAAYFCASSSGSLGEKLFFGSGTQLSVL.

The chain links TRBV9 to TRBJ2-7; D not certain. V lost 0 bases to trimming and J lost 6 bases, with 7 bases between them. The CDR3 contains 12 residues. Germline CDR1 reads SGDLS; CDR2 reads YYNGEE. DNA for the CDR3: TGTGCCAGCAGCGTAGATGCAGGCGAGCAGTACTTC. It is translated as CASSVDAGEQYF.

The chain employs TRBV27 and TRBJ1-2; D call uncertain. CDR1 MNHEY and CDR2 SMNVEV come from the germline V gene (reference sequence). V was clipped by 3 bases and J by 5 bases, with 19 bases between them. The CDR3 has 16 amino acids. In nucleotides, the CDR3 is TGTGCCAGCAGTTTCATAGGCCCCAACTTGGGGTATGGCTACACCTTC. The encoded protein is CASSFIGPNLGYGYTF.

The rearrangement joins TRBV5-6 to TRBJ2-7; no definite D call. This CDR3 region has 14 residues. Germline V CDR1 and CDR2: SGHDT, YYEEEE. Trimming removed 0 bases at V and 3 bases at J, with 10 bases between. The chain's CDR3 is CASSLAFSGYEQYF. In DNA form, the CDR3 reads TGTGCCAGCAGCTTGGCCTTTTCTGGCTACGAGCAGTACTTC.

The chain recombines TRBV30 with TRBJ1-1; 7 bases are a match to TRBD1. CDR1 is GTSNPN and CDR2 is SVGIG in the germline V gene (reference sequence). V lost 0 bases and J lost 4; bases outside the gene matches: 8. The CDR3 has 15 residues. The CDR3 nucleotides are TGTGCCTGGAGTGTACATGGCAGGGACAGCACTGAAGCTTTCTTT. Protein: CAWSVHGRDSTEAFF.

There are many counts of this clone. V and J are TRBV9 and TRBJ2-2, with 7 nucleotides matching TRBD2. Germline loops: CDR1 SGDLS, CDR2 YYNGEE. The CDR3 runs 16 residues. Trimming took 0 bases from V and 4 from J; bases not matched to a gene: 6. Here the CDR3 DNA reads TGTGCCAGCAGCGTAGCAGCGGGGCGGTCCACCGGGGAGCTGTTTTTT. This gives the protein CASSVAAGRSTGELFF.

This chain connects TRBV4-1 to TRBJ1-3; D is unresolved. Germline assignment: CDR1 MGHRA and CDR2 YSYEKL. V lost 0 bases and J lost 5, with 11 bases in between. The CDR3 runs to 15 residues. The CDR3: CASSQDLPGRNTIYF. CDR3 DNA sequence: TGCGCCAGCAGCCAAGATCTTCCAGGTCGAAACACCATATATTTT.

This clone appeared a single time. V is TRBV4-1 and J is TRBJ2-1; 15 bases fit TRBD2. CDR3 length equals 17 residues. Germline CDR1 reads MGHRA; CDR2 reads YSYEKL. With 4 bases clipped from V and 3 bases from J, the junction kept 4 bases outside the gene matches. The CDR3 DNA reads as TGCGCCAGCAGCCGTGGACTAGCGGGGGGGGACTACAATGAGCAGTTCTTC. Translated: CASSRGLAGGDYNEQFF.

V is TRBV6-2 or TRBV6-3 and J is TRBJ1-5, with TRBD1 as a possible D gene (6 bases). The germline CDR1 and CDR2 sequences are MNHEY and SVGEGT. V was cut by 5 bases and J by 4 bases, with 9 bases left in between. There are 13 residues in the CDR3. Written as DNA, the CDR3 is TGTGCCAGCAGTAAGACAGGAAATCAGCCCCAGCATTTT. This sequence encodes CASSKTGNQPQHF.

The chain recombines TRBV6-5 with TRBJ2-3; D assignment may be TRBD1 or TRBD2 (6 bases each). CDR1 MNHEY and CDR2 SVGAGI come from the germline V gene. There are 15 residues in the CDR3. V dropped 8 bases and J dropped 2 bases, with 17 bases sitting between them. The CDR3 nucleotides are TGTGCCAGCTACAAAGGGGGACTCAACACAGATACGCAGTATTTT. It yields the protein CASYKGGLNTDTQYF.

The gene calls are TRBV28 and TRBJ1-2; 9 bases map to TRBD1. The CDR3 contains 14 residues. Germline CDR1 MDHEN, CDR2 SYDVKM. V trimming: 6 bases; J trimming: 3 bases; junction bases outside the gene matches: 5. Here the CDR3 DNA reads TGTGCCAGCAGCCCAAGGACAGGGGACTATGGCTACACCTTC. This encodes CASSPRTGDYGYTF.

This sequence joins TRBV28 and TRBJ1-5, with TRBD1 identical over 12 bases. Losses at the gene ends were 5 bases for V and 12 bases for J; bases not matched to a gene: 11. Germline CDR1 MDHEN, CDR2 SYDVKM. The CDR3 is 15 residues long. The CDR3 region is CASSQPGQGADFQHF. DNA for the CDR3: TGTGCCAGCAGTCAACCGGGACAGGGGGCTGATTTCCAGCATTTT.

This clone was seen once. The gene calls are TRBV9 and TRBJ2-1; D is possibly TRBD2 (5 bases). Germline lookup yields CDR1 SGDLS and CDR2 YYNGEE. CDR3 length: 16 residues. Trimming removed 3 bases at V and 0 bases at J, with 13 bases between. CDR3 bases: TGTGCCAGCAGCGCATCGGGGATGAGCTCCTACAATGAGCAGTTCTTC. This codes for CASSASGMSSYNEQFF. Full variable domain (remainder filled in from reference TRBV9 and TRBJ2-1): DSGVTQTPKHLITATGQRVTLRCSPRSGDLSVYWYQQSLDQGLQFLIQYYNGEERAKGNILERFSAQQFPDLHSELNLSSLELGDSALYFCASSASGMSSYNEQFFGPGTRLTVL.

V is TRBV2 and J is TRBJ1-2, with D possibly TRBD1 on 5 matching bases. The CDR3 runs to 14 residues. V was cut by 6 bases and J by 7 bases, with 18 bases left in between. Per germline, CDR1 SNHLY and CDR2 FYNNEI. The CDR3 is CASRIGRATGGYTF. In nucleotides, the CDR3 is TGTGCCAGCAGGATTGGCAGGGCCACTGGTGGCTACACCTTC.

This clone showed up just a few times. The CDR3 sequence: CASSTGQGGSPLHF. CDR3 nucleotides: TGTGCCAGCTCAACGGGACAGGGGGGTTCACCCCTCCACTTT. This sequence joins TRBV18 and TRBJ1-6; 11 bases align to TRBD1. Trimming took 5 bases from V and 9 from J; bases not matched to a gene: 3. Per the germline V gene, CDR1 is KGHSH and CDR2 is LQKENI. CDR3 length: 14 residues.

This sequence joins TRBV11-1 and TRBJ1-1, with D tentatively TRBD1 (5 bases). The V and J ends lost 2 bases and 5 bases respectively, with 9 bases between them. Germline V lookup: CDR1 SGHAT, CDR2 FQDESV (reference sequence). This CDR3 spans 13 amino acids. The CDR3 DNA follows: TGTGCCAGCAGCTTAAAGGGGCGGACTGAAGCTTTCTTT. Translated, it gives CASSLKGRTEAFF.

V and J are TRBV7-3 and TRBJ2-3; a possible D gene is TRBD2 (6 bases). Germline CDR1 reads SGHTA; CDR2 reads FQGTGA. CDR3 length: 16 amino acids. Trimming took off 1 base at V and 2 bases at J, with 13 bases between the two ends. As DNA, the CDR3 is TGTGCCAGCAGCTTAAGGTCCGGCGGGAACACAGATACGCAGTATTTT. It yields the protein CASSLRSGGNTDTQYF.

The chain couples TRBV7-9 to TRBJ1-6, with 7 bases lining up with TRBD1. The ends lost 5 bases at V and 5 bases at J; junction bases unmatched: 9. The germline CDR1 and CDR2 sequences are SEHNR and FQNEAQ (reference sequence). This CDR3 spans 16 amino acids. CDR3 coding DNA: TGTGCCAGCAGCCAGGGGAGGACAGGAGATAATTCACCCCTCCACTTT. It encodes CASSQGRTGDNSPLHF.

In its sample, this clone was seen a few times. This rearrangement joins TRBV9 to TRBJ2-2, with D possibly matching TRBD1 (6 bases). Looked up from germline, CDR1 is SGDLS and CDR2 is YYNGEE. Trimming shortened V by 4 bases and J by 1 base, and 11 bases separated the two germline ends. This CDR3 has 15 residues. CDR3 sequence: CASSFTGRNTGELFF. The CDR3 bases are TGTGCCAGCAGCTTCACAGGGCGGAACACCGGGGAGCTGTTTTTT.

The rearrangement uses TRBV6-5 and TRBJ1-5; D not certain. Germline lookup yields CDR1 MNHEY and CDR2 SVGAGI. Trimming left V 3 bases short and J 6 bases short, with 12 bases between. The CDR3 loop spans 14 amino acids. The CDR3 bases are TGTGCCAGCAGTTATGGAGGAGAGGGTCAGCCCCAGCATTTT. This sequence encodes CASSYGGEGQPQHF.

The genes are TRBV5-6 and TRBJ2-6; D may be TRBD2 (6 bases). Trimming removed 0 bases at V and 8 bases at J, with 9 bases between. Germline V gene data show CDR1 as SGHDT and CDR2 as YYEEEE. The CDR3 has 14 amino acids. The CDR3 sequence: CASSLVGRPNVLTF. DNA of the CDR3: TGTGCCAGCAGCTTGGTGGGGAGGCCCAACGTCCTGACTTTC. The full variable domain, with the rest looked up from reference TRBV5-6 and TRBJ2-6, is DAGVTQSPTHLIKTRGQQVTLRCSPKSGHDTVSWYQQALGQGPQFIFQYYEEEERQRGNFPDRFSGHQFPNYSSELNVNALLLGDSALYLCASSLVGRPNVLTFGAGSRLTVL.

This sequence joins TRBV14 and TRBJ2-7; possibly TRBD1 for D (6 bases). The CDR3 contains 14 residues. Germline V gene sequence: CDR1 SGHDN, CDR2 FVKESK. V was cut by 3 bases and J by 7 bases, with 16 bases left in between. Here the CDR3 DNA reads TGTGCCAGCAGCCAGGCCAGGGGCGGGTGGGAGCAGTACTTC. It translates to CASSQARGGWEQYF.

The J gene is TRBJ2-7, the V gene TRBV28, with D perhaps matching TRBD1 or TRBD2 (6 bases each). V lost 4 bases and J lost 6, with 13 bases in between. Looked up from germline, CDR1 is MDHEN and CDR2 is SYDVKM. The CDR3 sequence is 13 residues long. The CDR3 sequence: CASSWTRGLEQYF. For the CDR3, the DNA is TGTGCCAGCAGTTGGACCCGGGGGCTCGAGCAGTACTTC.

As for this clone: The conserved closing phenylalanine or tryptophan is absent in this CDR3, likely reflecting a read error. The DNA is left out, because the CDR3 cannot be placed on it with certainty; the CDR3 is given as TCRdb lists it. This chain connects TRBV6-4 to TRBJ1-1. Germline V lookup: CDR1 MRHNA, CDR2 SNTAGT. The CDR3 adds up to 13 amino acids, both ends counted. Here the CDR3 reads CASSDKGQPGLVI.

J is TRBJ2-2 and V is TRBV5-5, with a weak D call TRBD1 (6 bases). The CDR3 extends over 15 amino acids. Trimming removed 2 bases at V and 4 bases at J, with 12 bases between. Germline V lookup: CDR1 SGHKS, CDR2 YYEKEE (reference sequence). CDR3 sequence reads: CASSFLTGTTGELFF. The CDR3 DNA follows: TGTGCCAGCAGCTTTCTTACAGGGACCACCGGGGAGCTGTTTTTT. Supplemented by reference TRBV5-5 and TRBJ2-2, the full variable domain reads DAGVTQSPTHLIKTRGQQVTLRCSPISGHKSVSWYQQVLGQGPQFIFQYYEKEERGRGNFPDRFSARQFPNYSSELNVNALLLGDSALYLCASSFLTGTTGELFFGEGSRLTVL.

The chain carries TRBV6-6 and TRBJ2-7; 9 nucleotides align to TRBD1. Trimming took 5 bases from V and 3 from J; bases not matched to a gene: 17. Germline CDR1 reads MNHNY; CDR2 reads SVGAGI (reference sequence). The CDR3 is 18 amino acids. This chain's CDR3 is CASSLLEAVRDRVYEQYF. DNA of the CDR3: TGTGCCAGCAGTCTCCTCGAAGCCGTCCGGGACAGGGTCTACGAGCAGTACTTC.

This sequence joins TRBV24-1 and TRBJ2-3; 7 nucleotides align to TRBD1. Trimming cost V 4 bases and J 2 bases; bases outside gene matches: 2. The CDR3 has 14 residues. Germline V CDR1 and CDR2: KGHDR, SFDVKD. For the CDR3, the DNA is TGTGCCACCAGTGAGGACAGGACCACAGATACGCAGTATTTT. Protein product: CATSEDRTTDTQYF.

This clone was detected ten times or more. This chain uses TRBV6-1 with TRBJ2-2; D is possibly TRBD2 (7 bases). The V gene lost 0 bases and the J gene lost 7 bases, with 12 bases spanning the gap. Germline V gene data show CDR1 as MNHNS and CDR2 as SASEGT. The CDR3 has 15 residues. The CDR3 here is CASSEAGGPLGELFF. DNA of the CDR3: TGTGCCAGCAGTGAAGCGGGGGGGCCTCTCGGGGAGCTGTTTTTT.

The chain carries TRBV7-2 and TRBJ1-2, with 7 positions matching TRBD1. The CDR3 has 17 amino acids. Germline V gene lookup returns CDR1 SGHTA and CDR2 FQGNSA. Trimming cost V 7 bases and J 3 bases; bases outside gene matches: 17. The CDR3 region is CASTLGEGRGTYYGYTF. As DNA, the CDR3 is TGTGCCAGCACCCTGGGCGAAGGCAGGGGGACCTACTATGGCTACACCTTC.

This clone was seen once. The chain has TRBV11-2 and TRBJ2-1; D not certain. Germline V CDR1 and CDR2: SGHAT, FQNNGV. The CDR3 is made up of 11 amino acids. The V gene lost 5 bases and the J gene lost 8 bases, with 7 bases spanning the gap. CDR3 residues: CASSRAYEQFF. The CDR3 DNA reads TGTGCCAGCAGCCGCGCCTATGAGCAGTTCTTC. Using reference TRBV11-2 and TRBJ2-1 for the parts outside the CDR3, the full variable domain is EAGVAQSPRYKIIEKRQSVAFWCNPISGHATLYWYQQILGQGPKLLIQFQNNGVVDDSQLPKDRFSAERLKGVDSTLKIQPAKLEDSAVYLCASSRAYEQFFGPGTRLTVL.

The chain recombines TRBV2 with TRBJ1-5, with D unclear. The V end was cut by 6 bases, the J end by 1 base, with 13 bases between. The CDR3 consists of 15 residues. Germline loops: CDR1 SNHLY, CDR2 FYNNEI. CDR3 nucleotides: TGTGCCAGCAGAGAACGTAGGGAGAGCAATCAGCCCCAGCATTTT. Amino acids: CASRERRESNQPQHF. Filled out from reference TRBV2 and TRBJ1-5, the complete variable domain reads EPEVTQTPSHQVTQMGQEVILRCVPISNHLYFYWYRQILGQKVEFLVSFYNNEISEKSEIFDDQFSVERPDGSNFTLKIRSTKLEDSAMYFCASRERRESNQPQHFGDGTRLSIL.